The 16 T cell receptor beta chains listed next were all sequenced from one sample in a study of OX40 agonist ivuxolimab in advanced cancers. The library was obtained by the immunoSEQ multiplex PCR assay. This is the immuneACCESS table as TCRdb keeps it, with only in-frame sequences that have V and J called. A part of the clones is gone; compared with another copy, unresolved V genes explain less than half, and the rest is unexplained. Counted in this sample were around 81,000 clones; approximately 88% of them appeared once. The ten largest clones add up to 0.75% to 1% of the sample. The sequencing used CD4+ or CD8+ T cells sorted from blood, collected in a trial of the OX40 agonist ivuxolimab. These receptors all come from an adult with an advanced solid tumor such as melanoma, head and neck, liver or kidney cancer.

The table lists this clone with a count of one. This chain connects TRBV5-1 to TRBJ2-1, with 10 bases matching TRBD1. The trim removed 0 bases at V and 5 bases at J, leaving 11 bases unmatched. There are 18 residues in the CDR3. The germline V gene has CDR1 SGHRS and CDR2 YFSETQ. Written as DNA, the CDR3 is TGCGCCAGCAGCTTGGTCCAGACAGGGGGCTCGGGGGACAATGAGCAGTTCTTC. Amino acid sequence: CASSLVQTGGSGDNEQFF.

Only a few counts were recorded for this clone. The rearrangement joins TRBV6-5 to TRBJ2-7, with 8 bases that match TRBD1. The CDR3 has 15 amino acids. In germline, CDR1 is MNHEY, CDR2 SVGAGI. Trimming took 2 bases from V and 5 from J; bases not matched to a gene: 8. CDR3 residues: CASSYQGQGVHEQYF. The CDR3 bases are TGTGCCAGCAGTTACCAAGGACAGGGCGTGCACGAGCAGTACTTC.

The chain employs TRBV7-3 and TRBJ2-5, with D hard to call. The germline CDR1 and CDR2 sequences are SGHTA and FQGTGA. The CDR3 consists of 13 residues. V dropped 1 base and J dropped 4 bases, with 7 bases sitting between them. The CDR3 nucleotides read TGTGCCAGCAGCTTAATAGGTACAGAGACCCAGTACTTC. Amino acids: CASSLIGTETQYF.

The chain employs TRBV7-3 and TRBJ2-1; TRBD1 agrees at 9 bases. V gave up 6 bases and J gave up 6 bases; unmatched junction bases: 6. Germline-derived CDR1 and CDR2 are SGHTA and FQGTGA. The CDR3 runs 14 residues. CDR3 nucleotides: TGTGCCAGCAGATCCGGGACAGGGTCCAATGAGCAGTTCTTC. Translated, it gives CASRSGTGSNEQFF. The full variable domain, in which reference TRBV7-3 and TRBJ2-1 provide the parts outside the CDR3, is GAGVSQTPSNKVTEKGKYVELRCDPISGHTALYWYRQSLGQGPEFLIYFQGTGAADDSGLPNDRFFAVRPEGSVSTLKIQRTERGDSAVYLCASRSGTGSNEQFFGPGTRLTVL.

The chain carries TRBV7-9 and TRBJ1-5; 7 bases agree with TRBD1. Germline CDR1 SEHNR, CDR2 FQNEAQ (reference sequence). Trimming took 1 base from V and 6 from J; bases not matched to a gene: 9. The CDR3 covers 16 residues. CDR3 loop: CASSLGRTGETQPQHF. In DNA form, the CDR3 reads TGTGCCAGCAGCTTAGGGCGGACAGGAGAAACTCAGCCCCAGCATTTT.

The rearrangement uses TRBV7-2 and TRBJ2-3; D remains unclear. Looked up from germline, CDR1 is SGHTA and CDR2 is FQGNSA. V was trimmed by 1 base and J by 7 bases, leaving 15 bases between them. The CDR3 has 15 amino acids. The CDR3 loop is CASSLDWEGRHTQYF. The CDR3 DNA reads as TGTGCCAGCAGCTTAGACTGGGAAGGAAGGCATACGCAGTATTTT.

This chain connects TRBV7-3 to TRBJ2-1, with D unclear. CDR1 and CDR2 (germline): SGHTA, FQGTGA. The CDR3 has 13 residues. V shed 3 bases and J shed 5 bases, with 8 bases lying between them. CDR3 residues: CASSFSRNNEQFF. CDR3 DNA sequence: TGTGCCAGCAGCTTCTCCCGGAACAATGAGCAGTTCTTC.

The genes are TRBV27 and TRBJ2-6; the D gene is possibly TRBD2 (6 bases). V lost 10 bases, J lost 2 bases, and 12 bases lay in between. The length of the CDR3 is 14 residues. The germline CDR1 and CDR2 sequences are MNHEY and SMNVEV (reference sequence). This chain's CDR3 is CATGTVAGANVLTF. Written as DNA, the CDR3 is TGTGCCACCGGGACTGTGGCTGGGGCCAACGTCCTGACTTTC.

In this sample, this clone turned up once. This sequence joins TRBV4-3 and TRBJ2-7, with a possible D match to TRBD1 (6 bases). The CDR3 runs to 15 residues. V gave up 1 base and J gave up 2 bases, with 12 bases separating them. CDR1 is LGHNA and CDR2 is YSLEER in the germline V gene. The chain's CDR3 is CASSQVGDRTYEQYF. CDR3 DNA sequence: TGCGCCAGCAGCCAAGTGGGCGACAGGACCTACGAGCAGTACTTC.

This clone was picked up a small number of times. V usage is TRBV19 and J usage is TRBJ2-1; D remains unclear. Trimming shortened V by 2 bases and J by 9 bases, and 8 bases separated the two germline ends. Germline values: CDR1 LNHDA, CDR2 SQIVND (reference sequence). The CDR3 loop spans 12 amino acids. CDR3 loop: CASSIPWGEQFF. The DNA for the CDR3 is TGTGCCAGTAGTATACCTTGGGGTGAGCAGTTCTTC.

The chain has TRBV19 and TRBJ2-7; 9 positions match TRBD1. CDR3 length: 15 residues. V was pared by 10 bases and J by 4 bases, with 14 bases of the junction left unmatched. Germline CDR1 is LNHDA and CDR2 is SQIVND (reference sequence). This CDR3 is CATNKRSGQGYEQYF. The CDR3 DNA is TGTGCCACCAACAAGAGGTCGGGACAGGGATACGAGCAGTACTTC.

This clone showed up just a few times. This sample also contains other DNA sequences that code for the same CDR3. The gene calls are TRBV10-3 and TRBJ2-7; a weak D match, TRBD1 (5 bases). Germline V CDR1 and CDR2: ENHRY, SYGVKD. This CDR3 has 12 residues. Trimming cost V 6 bases and J 4 bases, with 10 bases left between them. The CDR3 here is CAISDQGYEQYF. CDR3 in DNA: TGTGCCATCAGCGATCAGGGTTACGAGCAGTACTTC.

In this sample, this clone turned up a few times. The CDR3 is CASSGRGAGYNEQFF. The DNA for the CDR3 is TGTGCCAGCAGCGGCAGAGGAGCGGGGTACAATGAGCAGTTCTTC. The rearrangement joins TRBV28 to TRBJ2-1; TRBD2 matches at 7 bases. The CDR3 runs to 15 residues. The germline gives CDR1 MDHEN, CDR2 SYDVKM. V was clipped by 6 bases and J by 4 bases; unmatched bases: 9. Complete variable domain (other parts from reference TRBV28 and TRBJ2-1): DVKVTQSSRYLVKRTGEKVFLECVQDMDHENMFWYRQDPGLGLRLIYFSYDVKMKEKGDIPEGYSVSREKKERFSLILESASTNQTSMYLCASSGRGAGYNEQFFGPGTRLTVL.

A single count supports this clone. V and J are TRBV7-2 and TRBJ1-2; a possible D gene is TRBD1 (5 bases). The CDR3 runs 15 residues. Germline loops: CDR1 SGHTA, CDR2 FQGNSA. V lost 3 bases and J 1 base, leaving 12 bases between the germline ends. The CDR3 region has the DNA TGTGCCAGCAGCTTTTTCGGTGGGGGTAACTATGGCTACACCTTC. Residues: CASSFFGGGNYGYTF.

This sequence joins TRBV5-6 and TRBJ2-1; TRBD2 agrees at 7 bases. The germline CDR1 and CDR2 sequences are SGHDT and YYEEEE. Losses at the gene ends were 1 base for V and 3 bases for J; bases not matched to a gene: 10. The CDR3 totals 17 residues. CDR3 nucleotides: TGTGCCAGCAGCTTGCCGAGCGGGATGTCAAACTACAATGAGCAGTTCTTC. This encodes CASSLPSGMSNYNEQFF.

The V call is TRBV28, the J call TRBJ2-1, with 7 bases matching TRBD1. The CDR3 is 16 residues long. Germline V gene data show CDR1 as MDHEN and CDR2 as SYDVKM. V lost 3 bases, J lost 3 bases, and 8 bases stayed unmatched. The CDR3 DNA is TGTGCCAGCAGTTTGAGAGGGGGCAAATTCTACAATGAGCAGTTCTTC. It encodes CASSLRGGKFYNEQFF.